This passage covers 10 T cell receptor beta chains from one sample sequenced in a study of cytomegalovirus exposure and HLA in healthy donors. PCR involved 60 Vbeta and 13 Jbeta primers. The repertoire was sequenced with immunoSEQ multiplex PCR; TCRdb's copy has only in-frame clones and lacks some. Its table lists under 200,000 clones. Sequencing input: PBMCs. The receptor set was obtained from a man aged 25 to 40 in good health and CMV-seronegative.

The chain couples TRBV6-5 to TRBJ2-3; D gene uncertain. Germline CDR1 is MNHEY and CDR2 is SVGAGI. The V and J ends lost 1 base and 1 base respectively, with 3 bases between them. CDR3 length equals 13 residues. Here the CDR3 DNA reads TGTGCCAGCAGTTACTTAGGCACAGATACGCAGTATTTT. This codes for CASSYLGTDTQYF.

The chain carries TRBV14 and TRBJ2-5; possible D gene TRBD1, 6 bases. CDR1 SGHDN and CDR2 FVKESK come from the germline V gene. The V gene lost 0 bases and the J gene lost 1 base, with 6 bases spanning the gap. The CDR3 loop spans 14 amino acids. The CDR3 DNA sequence: TGTGCCAGCAGCCAAGAACAGGGCCAAGAGACCCAGTACTTC. Translated, it gives CASSQEQGQETQYF.

The chain links TRBV5-1 to TRBJ2-1; D is perhaps TRBD2 (6 bases). CDR3 size: 15 residues. Trimming shortened V by 4 bases and J by 6 bases, and 17 bases separated the two germline ends. The germline gives CDR1 SGHRS, CDR2 YFSETQ. The CDR3 is CASSLGLGSGNEQFF. The CDR3 bases are TGCGCCAGCAGCCTGGGACTCGGGTCCGGCAATGAGCAGTTCTTC.

The gene calls are TRBV18 and TRBJ1-2; possibly TRBD1 for D (6 bases). This CDR3 is 15 amino acids long. Germline V CDR1 and CDR2: KGHSH, LQKENI. V was trimmed by 3 bases and J by 4 bases, leaving 15 bases between them. The CDR3 DNA reads TGTGCCAGCTCACCGCCCGGGACAAGACTCTATGGCTACACCTTC. It is translated as CASSPPGTRLYGYTF.

V is TRBV9 and J is TRBJ1-5, with D hard to call. Germline lookup yields CDR1 SGDLS and CDR2 YYNGEE. V was cut by 3 bases and J by 2 bases, with 15 bases left in between. This CDR3 region has 16 residues. DNA of the CDR3: TGTGCCAGCAGCGCCAGCCCCGAGGCAGGCAATCAGCCCCAGCATTTT. Translation: CASSASPEAGNQPQHF.

CDR3 in DNA: TGTGCCAGTAGCCCTTCCGGGACTAGCGGCGATGAGCAGTTCTTC. It encodes CASSPSGTSGDEQFF. J is TRBJ2-1 and V is TRBV19; TRBD2 aligns across 11 bases. The V gene end was trimmed by 6 bases and the J gene end by 8 bases; junction bases not matched to a gene: 9. From germline, CDR1 is LNHDA and CDR2 SQIVND (reference sequence). The CDR3 sequence is 15 residues long.

The genes are TRBV28 and TRBJ2-3, with 8 bases lining up with TRBD2. CDR1 MDHEN and CDR2 SYDVKM come from the germline V gene. This CDR3 spans 14 amino acids. Trimming took 6 bases from V and 3 from J; bases not matched to a gene: 5. The CDR3 nucleotides read TGTGCCAGCAGACCGGGAGGGAGGACAGATACGCAGTATTTT. It is translated as CASRPGGRTDTQYF.

CDR3 nucleotides: TGCGCCAGCAGCCTACATTACAGGGAATTAAACTATGGCTACACCTTC. Its protein is CASSLHYRELNYGYTF. V usage is TRBV5-1 and J usage is TRBJ1-2; the D gene is possibly TRBD1 (6 bases). This CDR3 spans 16 amino acids. The germline gives CDR1 SGHRS, CDR2 YFSETQ. V lost 4 bases, J lost 2 bases, and 18 bases lay in between.

This rearrangement joins TRBV27 to TRBJ1-2; 9 bases align to TRBD1. The V gene end was trimmed by 5 bases and the J gene end by 6 bases; junction bases not matched to a gene: 10. This CDR3 has 15 amino acids. The germline V gene has CDR1 MNHEY and CDR2 SMNVEV (reference sequence). This chain's CDR3 is CASSPFDRGRDGYTF. CDR3 DNA: TGTGCCAGCAGTCCCTTCGACAGGGGGAGGGATGGCTACACCTTC.

The V and J genes are TRBV2 and TRBJ2-2; TRBD1 aligns across 7 bases. CDR3 size: 14 residues. Losses at the gene ends were 7 bases for V and 4 bases for J; bases not matched to a gene: 6. Germline V gene lookup returns CDR1 SNHLY and CDR2 FYNNEI. Here the CDR3 DNA reads TGTGCCAGCACTGGGACAGTAGTCACCGGGGAGCTGTTTTTT. It translates to CASTGTVVTGELFF. Full variable domain (outside the CDR3, taken from reference TRBV2 and TRBJ2-2): EPEVTQTPSHQVTQMGQEVILRCVPISNHLYFYWYRQILGQKVEFLVSFYNNEISEKSEIFDDQFSVERPDGSNFTLKIRSTKLEDSAMYFCASTGTVVTGELFFGEGSRLTVL.